This TCR beta chain originates from a study of PD-1 blockade in classical Hodgkin lymphoma. Background on the study: On a schedule of every 2 weeks, patients received nivolumab 3 mg/kg intravenously. Study outcomes and limitations: Prior to therapy, complete responders displayed diversity much like that of newly diagnosed patients.

Concerning this clone itself: The antigen is undetermined.

The assay was immunoSEQ multiplex PCR, and TCRdb's table has in-frame clones only and misses some. The repertoire consists of 6,000 to 7,500 clones, with 80% to 85% occurring once and the leading ten covering 25% to 30%. The CDR3 runs 12 residues. Trimming took 3 bases from V and 7 from J, leaving 7 bases between them. The germline gives CDR1 PRHDT, CDR2 FYEKMQ (reference sequence). Time point reported: cycle 4 day 1 (C4D1), after 6 weeks of nivolumab. All patients relapsed after autologous stem cell transplantation, and brentuximab vedotin exposure varied. The chain uses TRBV13 and TRBJ2-1; the D gene is possibly TRBD1 (6 bases). The sequencing used peripheral blood mononuclear cells (PBMCs), collected before the fourth cycle of nivolumab. This clonotype originated in a human donor with classical Hodgkin lymphoma. The CDR3 DNA follows: TGTGCCAGCAGCTTCCAGGGGAATGAGCAGTTCTTC. Translated, it gives CASSFQGNEQFF.